This T cell receptor beta chain comes out of a study of molecular identifiers for immune sequencing clone quantification. Study overall: Replicates involved a five-way split of RNA from approximately 20,000 or 100,000 naive CD8 cells, with sequencing of four.

CDR1 is KGHDR, CDR2 SFDVKD, per germline. This CDR3 is built from 15 residues. Trimming removed 5 bases from V and 3 bases from J; junction bases left unmatched: 7. MiXCR was run by TCRdb on the PCR reads, yielding one entry per CDR3 protein. The data show some 320,000 distinct CDR3 sequences, about a quarter seen once. From around 18,000 to 910,000 sorted cells, naive CD8 libraries were generated with 10%, 30% or 50% RNA. This clonotype has only a few counts. This rearrangement joins TRBV24-1 to TRBJ2-7; TRBD1 aligns across 9 bases. The specimen was naive CD8+ T cells from blood, with Jurkat cell RNA spiked in. Subset described: FACS-sorted CD8+CD4-CCR7+CD45RA+ naive T cells. The origin of this receptor is a human donor in good health. Some libraries in this study had Jurkat cell RNA spiked in. The CDR3, as DNA: TGTGCCACCAGTGTGCCGGTGACAGGGGGCTACGAGCAGTACTTC. Its protein product is CATSVPVTGGYEQYF.